The clone carrying this T cell receptor (beta chain) has a handful of counts. TCRdb ran MiXCR on the 5' RACE reads and lists one entry per CDR3 protein. The sample shows 500,000 to 600,000 distinct CDR3 sequences, roughly 17% of them seen only once. This sample was taken from a study of T-cell memory formation after mild COVID-19. V was trimmed by 6 bases and J by 0 bases, leaving 12 bases between them. The CDR3 runs to 14 residues. Germline values: CDR1 DFQATT, CDR2 SNEGSKA (reference sequence). The sequencing input was PBMCs or a T cell subset sorted from them (not recorded which). The TCR comes from an adult woman who had mild COVID-19 (a few samples of this study predate the infection). Cell type and time point are not known. The rearrangement joins TRBV20-1 to TRBJ1-5; D gene ambiguous. The CDR3 DNA reads TGCAGTGCCCGATCAATTTATAGCAATCAGCCCCAGCATTTT. Protein product: CSARSIYSNQPQHF.